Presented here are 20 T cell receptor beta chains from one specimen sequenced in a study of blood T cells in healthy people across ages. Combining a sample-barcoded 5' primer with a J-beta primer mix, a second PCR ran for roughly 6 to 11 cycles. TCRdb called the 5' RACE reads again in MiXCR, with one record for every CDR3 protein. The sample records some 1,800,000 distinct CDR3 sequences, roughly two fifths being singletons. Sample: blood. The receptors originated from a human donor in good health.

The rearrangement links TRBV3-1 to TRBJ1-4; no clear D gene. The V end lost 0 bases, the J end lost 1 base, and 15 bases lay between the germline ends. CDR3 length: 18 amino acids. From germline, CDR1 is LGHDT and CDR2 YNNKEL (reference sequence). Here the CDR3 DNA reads TGTGCCAGCAGCCAAGAAGACCGTGAAGGGATAACTAATGAAAAACTGTTTTTT. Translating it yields CASSQEDREGITNEKLFF.

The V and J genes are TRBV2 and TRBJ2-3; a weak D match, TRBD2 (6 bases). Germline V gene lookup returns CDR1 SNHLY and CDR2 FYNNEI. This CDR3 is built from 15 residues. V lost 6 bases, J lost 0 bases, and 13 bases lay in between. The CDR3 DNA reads TGTGCCAGCAGGCAGCGGGTCCTTAGCACAGATACGCAGTATTTT. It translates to CASRQRVLSTDTQYF. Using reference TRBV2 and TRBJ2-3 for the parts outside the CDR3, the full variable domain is EPEVTQTPSHQVTQMGQEVILRCVPISNHLYFYWYRQILGQKVEFLVSFYNNEISEKSEIFDDQFSVERPDGSNFTLKIRSTKLEDSAMYFCASRQRVLSTDTQYFGPGTRLTVL.

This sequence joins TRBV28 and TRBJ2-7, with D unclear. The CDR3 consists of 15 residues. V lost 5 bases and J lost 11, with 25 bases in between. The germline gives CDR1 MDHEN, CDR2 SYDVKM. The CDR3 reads CASSPPRIAIAREYF. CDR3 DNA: TGTGCCAGCAGTCCCCCTAGGATAGCAATTGCCCGCGAGTACTTC. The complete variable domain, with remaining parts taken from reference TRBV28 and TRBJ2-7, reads DVKVTQSSRYLVKRTGEKVFLECVQDMDHENMFWYRQDPGLGLRLIYFSYDVKMKEKGDIPEGYSVSREKKERFSLILESASTNQTSMYLCASSPPRIAIAREYFGPGTRLTVT.

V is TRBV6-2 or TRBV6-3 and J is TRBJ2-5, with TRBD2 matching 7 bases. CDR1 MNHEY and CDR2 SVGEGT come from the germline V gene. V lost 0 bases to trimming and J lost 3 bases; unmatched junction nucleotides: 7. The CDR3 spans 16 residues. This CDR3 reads CASSYSRASGKETQYF. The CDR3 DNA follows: TGTGCCAGCAGTTACTCACGGGCTAGCGGCAAAGAGACCCAGTACTTC.

CDR3 sequence reads: CSRETQYF. DNA for the CDR3: TGTTCCCGGGAAACCCAGTACTTC. The chain employs TRBV12-3 or TRBV12-4 and TRBJ2-5, with a weak D call TRBD2 (5 bases). The CDR3 runs to 8 residues.

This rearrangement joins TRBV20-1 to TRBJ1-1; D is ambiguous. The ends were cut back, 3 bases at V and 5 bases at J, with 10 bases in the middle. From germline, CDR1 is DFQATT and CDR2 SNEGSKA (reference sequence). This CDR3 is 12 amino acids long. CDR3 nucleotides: TGCAGTGCTAGTCCCGGGTGGACTGAAGCTTTCTTT. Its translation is CSASPGWTEAFF.

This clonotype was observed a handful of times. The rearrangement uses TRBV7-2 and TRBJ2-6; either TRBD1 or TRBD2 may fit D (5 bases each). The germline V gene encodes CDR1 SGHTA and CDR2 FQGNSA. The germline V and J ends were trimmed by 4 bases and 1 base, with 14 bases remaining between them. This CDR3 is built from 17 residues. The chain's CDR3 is CASSSRGRTSGANVLTF. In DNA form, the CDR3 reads TGTGCCAGCAGCTCTAGGGGCAGGACTTCTGGGGCCAACGTCCTGACTTTC.

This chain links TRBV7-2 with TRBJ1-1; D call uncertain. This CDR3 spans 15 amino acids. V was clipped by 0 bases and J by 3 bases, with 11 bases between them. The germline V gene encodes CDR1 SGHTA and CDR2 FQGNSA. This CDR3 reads CASSLASGMDTEAFF. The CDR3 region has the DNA TGTGCCAGCAGCTTAGCTTCGGGTATGGACACTGAAGCTTTCTTT.

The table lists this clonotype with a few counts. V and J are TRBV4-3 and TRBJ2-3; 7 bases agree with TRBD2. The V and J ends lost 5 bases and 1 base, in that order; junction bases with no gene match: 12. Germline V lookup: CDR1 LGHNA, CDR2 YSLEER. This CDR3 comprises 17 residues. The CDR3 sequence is CASSSLRSGDGTDTQYF. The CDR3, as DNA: TGCGCCAGCAGCTCCCTCCGCAGCGGGGACGGCACAGATACGCAGTATTTT.

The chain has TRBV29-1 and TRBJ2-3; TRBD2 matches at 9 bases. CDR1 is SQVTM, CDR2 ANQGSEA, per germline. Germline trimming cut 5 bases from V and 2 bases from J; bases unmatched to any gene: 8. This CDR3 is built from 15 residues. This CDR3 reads CSVFFAGGNTDTQYF. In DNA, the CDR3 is TGCAGCGTTTTTTTCGCGGGAGGGAACACAGATACGCAGTATTTT.

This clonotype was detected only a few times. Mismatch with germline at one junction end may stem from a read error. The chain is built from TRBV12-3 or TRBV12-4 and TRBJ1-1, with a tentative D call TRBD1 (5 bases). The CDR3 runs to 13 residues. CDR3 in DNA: TGTGCCAACAGTCTGGGGGGGTACACTGAAGCTTTCTTT. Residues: CANSLGGYTEAFF.

The CDR3 DNA reads as TGTGCCAGCAGTCCACGTGGGGGGCGGGCCTACAATGAGCAGTTCTTC. It is translated as CASSPRGGRAYNEQFF. This chain uses TRBV12-3 or TRBV12-4 with TRBJ2-1, with D tentatively TRBD1 or TRBD2 (6 bases each). V was cut by 5 bases and J by 2 bases, with 16 bases left in between. The CDR3 is 16 amino acids.

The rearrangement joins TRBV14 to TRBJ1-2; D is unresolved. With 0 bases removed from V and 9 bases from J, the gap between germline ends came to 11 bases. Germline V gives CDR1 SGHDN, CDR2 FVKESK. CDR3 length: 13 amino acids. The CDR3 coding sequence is TGTGCCAGCAGCCAAGAATTAGAGGACTGCTACACCTTC. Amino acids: CASSQELEDCYTF.

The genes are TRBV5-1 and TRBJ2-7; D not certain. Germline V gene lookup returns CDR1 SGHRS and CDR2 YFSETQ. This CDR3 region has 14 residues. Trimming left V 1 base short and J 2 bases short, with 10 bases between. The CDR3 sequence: CASSLTVLPYEQYF. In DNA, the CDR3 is TGCGCCAGCAGCTTGACTGTGTTACCCTACGAGCAGTACTTC.

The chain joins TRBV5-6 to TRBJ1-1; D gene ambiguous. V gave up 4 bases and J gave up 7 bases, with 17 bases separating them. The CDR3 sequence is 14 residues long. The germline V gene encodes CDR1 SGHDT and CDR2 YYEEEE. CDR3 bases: TGTGCCAGCAGCCGTAAGAGCGGATGGGGTGAAGCTTTCTTT. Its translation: CASSRKSGWGEAFF. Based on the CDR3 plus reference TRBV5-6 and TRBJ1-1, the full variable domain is DAGVTQSPTHLIKTRGQQVTLRCSPKSGHDTVSWYQQALGQGPQFIFQYYEEEERQRGNFPDRFSGHQFPNYSSELNVNALLLGDSALYLCASSRKSGWGEAFFGQGTRLTVV.

The CDR3 reads CASNFSAESTDTQYF. The DNA of the CDR3 is TGTGCCAGCAACTTTAGTGCCGAGAGCACAGATACGCAGTATTTT. V gene TRBV11-2 combines with J gene TRBJ2-3, with unresolved D. The ends were cut back, 7 bases at V and 0 bases at J, with 14 bases in the middle. From germline, CDR1 is SGHAT and CDR2 FQNNGV. The CDR3 is made up of 15 amino acids.

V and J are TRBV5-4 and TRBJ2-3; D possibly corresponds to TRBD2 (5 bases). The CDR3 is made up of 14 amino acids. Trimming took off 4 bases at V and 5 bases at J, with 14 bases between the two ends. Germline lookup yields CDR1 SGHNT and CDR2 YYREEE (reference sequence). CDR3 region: CASSRAGIGDTQYF. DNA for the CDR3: TGTGCCAGCAGCCGGGCCGGGATTGGAGATACGCAGTATTTT.

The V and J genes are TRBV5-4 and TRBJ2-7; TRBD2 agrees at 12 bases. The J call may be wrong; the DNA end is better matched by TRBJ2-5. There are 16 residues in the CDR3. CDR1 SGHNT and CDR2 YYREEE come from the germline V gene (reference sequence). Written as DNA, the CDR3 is TGTGCCAGCAGCTCTCGGACTAGCGGGGACGGTGAGACCCAGTACTTC. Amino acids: CASSSRTSGDGETQYF.

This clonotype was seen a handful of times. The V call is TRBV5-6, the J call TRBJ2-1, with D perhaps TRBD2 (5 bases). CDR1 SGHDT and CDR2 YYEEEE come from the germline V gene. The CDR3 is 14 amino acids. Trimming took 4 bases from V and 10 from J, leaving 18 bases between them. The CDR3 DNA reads TGTGCCAGCAGCGGGTGGCTAGCATGGGAGGAGCAGTTCTTC. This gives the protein CASSGWLAWEEQFF.

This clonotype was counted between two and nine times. The CDR3 reads CASGGTGGRAQYF. CDR3 DNA: TGTGCCAGCGGAGGGACAGGCGGGCGCGCGCAGTATTTT. V and J are TRBV27 and TRBJ2-3; 8 nucleotides align to TRBD1. The junction had 11 bases not matched to a gene; V was cut back by 8 bases and J by 10 bases. CDR1 MNHEY and CDR2 SMNVEV come from the germline V gene (reference sequence). The CDR3 has 13 amino acids.